Listed below are T cell receptor beta chains from one sample, sequenced in a study of T cells expressing NK-cell markers. One entry per CDR3 protein, without DNA, is what TCRdb gives after re-calling the 5' RACE reads. This listing includes more than 250,000 distinct CDR3 sequences. Material for sequencing was blood T cells: a sorted CD56 or NKG2C T cell subset, CD4+ or CD8+ T cells, or bulk PBMC T cells (not recorded which). The origin of the receptors is a man aged 18 to 30 in good health. CDR3s include the opening cysteine and the closing phenylalanine or tryptophan.

J gene,V gene,CDR3 protein
TRBJ2-4,TRBV5-4,CASSWWGAAAKNIQYF
TRBJ2-7,TRBV6-2/TRBV6-3,CASTEPEYREQYF
TRBJ2-3,TRBV7-2,CASSLGLGPTDTQYF
TRBJ2-3,TRBV27,CATKLADVTDTQYF
TRBJ2-1,TRBV24-1,CATRGPGNEQFF
TRBJ1-3,TRBV20-1,CSASPAGRGNTIYF
TRBJ2-1,TRBV12-3/TRBV12-4,CASSPGTHSYNEQFF
TRBJ2-1,TRBV5-5,CASSPSGTSYNEQFF
TRBJ1-4,TRBV20-1,CSARTLQGNFEKLFF
TRBJ2-1,TRBV15,CATSRQGDEQFF
TRBJ1-5,TRBV7-2,CASSLRSNQPQHF
TRBJ2-2,TRBV7-3,CASSFRDRAATGELFF
TRBJ1-2,TRBV6-5,CASSFRGTGEEYGYTF
TRBJ2-4,TRBV18,CASSLISANIQYF
TRBJ2-3,TRBV7-2,CASNRMTGDPDTQYF
TRBJ1-5,TRBV12-3/TRBV12-4,CASSSERGGQPQHF
TRBJ1-5,TRBV20-1,CSASILAGSNQPQHF
TRBJ1-2,TRBV29-1,CSVADRGNGYTF
TRBJ1-1,TRBV6-2/TRBV6-3,CASSYSGKATEAFF
TRBJ2-7,TRBV4-3,CASSHHSGRQGEQYF
TRBJ1-1,TRBV29-1,CSVARTMNTEAFF
TRBJ1-5,TRBV6-2/TRBV6-3,CASRQTGNSMAQHF
TRBJ1-1,TRBV20-1,CSAGTGFLSEAFF
TRBJ2-5,TRBV11-2,CASSKQETQYF
TRBJ2-1,TRBV20-1,CSARPWTSGRGEQFF
TRBJ1-6,TRBV2,CASTRTRATDNSPLHF
TRBJ1-4,TRBV6-2/TRBV6-3,CASSPGYSDILNEKLFF
TRBJ2-1,TRBV5-5,CASSGDGWYNEQFF
TRBJ2-5,TRBV5-1,CASSLTRVEETQYF
TRBJ2-7,TRBV12-3/TRBV12-4,CASSLALAGPSGYEQYF
TRBJ1-2,TRBV24-1,CATSDPTRDTIHGYTF
TRBJ2-5,TRBV5-4,CASSFIGVAETQYF
TRBJ2-7,TRBV12-3/TRBV12-4,CASSSTALEQYF
TRBJ1-3,TRBV12-3/TRBV12-4,CASSRAINGGNTIYF
TRBJ2-1,TRBV6-2/TRBV6-3,CASKTGLVYEQFF
TRBJ2-7,TRBV28,CASRGPNRYEQYF
TRBJ2-5,TRBV29-1,CSVDGTSGRTETQYF
TRBJ2-7,TRBV27,CASRGLAGGEQYF
TRBJ2-7,TRBV23-1,CASSRVGAYEQYF
TRBJ1-2,TRBV12-3/TRBV12-4,CASSPQGQVYGYTF
TRBJ2-1,TRBV10-3,CAISEDRGRPADEQFF
TRBJ2-1,TRBV7-2,CASRITTNEQFF
TRBJ2-5,TRBV30,CAWSPSWTASQETQYF
TRBJ2-2,TRBV28,CATVTWNTGELFF